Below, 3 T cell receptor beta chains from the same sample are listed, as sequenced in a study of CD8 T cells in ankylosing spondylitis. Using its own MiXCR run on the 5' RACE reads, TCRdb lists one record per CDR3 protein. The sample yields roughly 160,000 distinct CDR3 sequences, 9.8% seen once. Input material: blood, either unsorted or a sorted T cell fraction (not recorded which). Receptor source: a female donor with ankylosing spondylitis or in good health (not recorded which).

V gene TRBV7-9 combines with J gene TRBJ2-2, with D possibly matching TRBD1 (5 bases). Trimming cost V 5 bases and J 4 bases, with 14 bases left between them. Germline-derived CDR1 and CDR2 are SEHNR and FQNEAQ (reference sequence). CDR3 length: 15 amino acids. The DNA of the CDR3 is TGTGCCAGCAGCCCCCAGGGCACATCCACCGGGGAGCTGTTTTTT. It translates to CASSPQGTSTGELFF.

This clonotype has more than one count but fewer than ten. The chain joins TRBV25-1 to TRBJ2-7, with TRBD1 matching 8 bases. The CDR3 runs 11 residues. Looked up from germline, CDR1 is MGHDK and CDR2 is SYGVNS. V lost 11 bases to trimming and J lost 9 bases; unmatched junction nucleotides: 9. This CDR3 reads CASTGEAGQYF. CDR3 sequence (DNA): TGTGCCTCGACAGGGGAGGCTGGGCAGTACTTC.

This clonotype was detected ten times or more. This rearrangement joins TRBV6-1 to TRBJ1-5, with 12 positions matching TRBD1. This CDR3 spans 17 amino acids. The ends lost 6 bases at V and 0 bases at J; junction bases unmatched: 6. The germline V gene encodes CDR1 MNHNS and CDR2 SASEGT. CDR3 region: CASSSGQGAYSNQPQHF. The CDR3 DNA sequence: TGTGCCAGCAGCTCGGGACAGGGGGCGTATAGCAATCAGCCCCAGCATTTT.